Included here is one T cell receptor (beta chain) sequence, with context. Germline V gene sequence: CDR1 MNHNS, CDR2 SASEGT. The CDR3 contains 12 residues. The V end was cut by 10 bases, the J end by 7 bases, with 16 bases between. TCRdb keeps only in-frame clones here, not all; method: immunoSEQ multiplex PCR. The sample yields about 34,000 clones, approximately 78% seen once. This entry belongs to a study of T cells in narcolepsy. Sequencing was performed on CD45RA- memory CD4+ T cells from PBMCs. The sequence derives from a human donor with narcolepsy. This chain connects TRBV6-1 to TRBJ1-2, with D maybe TRBD1 (5 bases). DNA of the CDR3: TGTGCCACCCTCTTCCGGGGGGGTGGCTACACCTTC. Translation gives CATLFRGGGYTF.